Below are 19 T cell receptor beta chains sequenced from a single sample in a study of T cell responses to AZD1222 COVID-19 vaccine. Sequencing was performed with immunoSEQ multiplex PCR; in TCRdb, only in-frame clones are kept and a portion is missing. The sample shows about 190,000 clones, almost 95% of them seen only once. The sequenced sample was peripheral blood, obtained on day 0 of AZD1222 vaccination. The receptor set was obtained from an adult in good health.

The chain uses TRBV2 and TRBJ2-2; D is uncertain. CDR3 length: 14 residues. V lost 3 bases and J 4 bases, leaving 9 bases between the germline ends. Germline V gene data show CDR1 as SNHLY and CDR2 as FYNNEI. CDR3 in amino acids: CASSEWDPTGELFF. The DNA of the CDR3 is TGTGCCAGCAGTGAGTGGGATCCCACCGGGGAGCTGTTTTTT. The whole variable domain, remainder taken from reference TRBV2 and TRBJ2-2, is EPEVTQTPSHQVTQMGQEVILRCVPISNHLYFYWYRQILGQKVEFLVSFYNNEISEKSEIFDDQFSVERPDGSNFTLKIRSTKLEDSAMYFCASSEWDPTGELFFGEGSRLTVL.

The chain joins TRBV7-2 to TRBJ1-2; D unclear. The germline CDR1 and CDR2 sequences are SGHTA and FQGNSA. The V end lost 1 base, the J end lost 8 bases, and 8 bases lay between the germline ends. The CDR3 has 12 residues. The CDR3: CASSLDAGGYTF. Written as DNA, the CDR3 is TGTGCCAGCAGCTTAGATGCAGGAGGCTACACCTTC. Looking up the rest from reference TRBV7-2 and TRBJ1-2 gives the full variable domain: GAGVSQSPSNKVTEKGKDVELRCDPISGHTALYWYRQSLGQGLEFLIYFQGNSAPDKSGLPSDRFSAERTGGSVSTLTIQRTQQEDSAVYLCASSLDAGGYTFGSGTRLTVV.

This chain uses TRBV7-9 with TRBJ1-1; possible D gene TRBD1, 5 bases. V lost 7 bases and J lost 4, with 22 bases in between. Germline V gene data show CDR1 as SEHNR and CDR2 as FQNEAQ (reference sequence). CDR3 length: 16 amino acids. CDR3 residues: CASTTSGGRGFTEAFF. In DNA form, the CDR3 reads TGTGCCAGCACCACCTCAGGAGGCCGGGGCTTCACTGAAGCTTTCTTT. The full variable domain, completed using reference TRBV7-9 and TRBJ1-1, is DTGVSQNPRHKITKRGQNVTFRCDPISEHNRLYWYRQTLGQGPEFLTYFQNEAQLEKSRLLSDRFSAERPKGSFSTLEIQRTEQGDSAMYLCASTTSGGRGFTEAFFGQGTRLTVV.

J is TRBJ2-5 and V is TRBV12-3 or TRBV12-4; D is possibly TRBD1 (6 bases). V lost 7 bases to trimming and J lost 2 bases, with 11 bases between them. The CDR3 runs 13 residues. The CDR3 reads CASKQGLQETQYF. The CDR3 nucleotides are TGTGCCAGCAAACAGGGTCTGCAAGAGACCCAGTACTTC.

The gene calls are TRBV5-1 and TRBJ2-3; D is ambiguous. V shed 1 base and J shed 3 bases, with 18 bases lying between them. The CDR3 contains 17 residues. Germline CDR1 and CDR2: SGHRS and YFSETQ. CDR3 nucleotide sequence: TGCGCCAGCAGCTTGAATGTGGCTAGTTTGGGGACAGATACGCAGTATTTT. This codes for CASSLNVASLGTDTQYF.

This sequence joins TRBV19 and TRBJ2-6; D remains unclear. V lost 3 bases, J lost 2 bases, and 8 bases lay in between. Per germline, CDR1 LNHDA and CDR2 SQIVND (reference sequence). The CDR3 is 15 amino acids. CDR3 protein: CASSILRAGANVLTF. The CDR3 bases are TGTGCCAGTAGTATTCTTAGGGCTGGGGCCAACGTCCTGACTTTC.

This clone was recorded once. V gene TRBV7-9 combines with J gene TRBJ2-5; D is unresolved. Between the trimmed V and J ends, which lost 1 base and 4 bases, there was a span of 19 bases. The CDR3 extends over 17 amino acids. Germline CDR1 and CDR2: SEHNR and FQNEAQ (reference sequence). The CDR3 reads CASSLGGSVGRRETQYF. The CDR3 bases are TGTGCCAGCAGCTTAGGTGGGTCCGTCGGTCGTAGAGAGACCCAGTACTTC.

The V call is TRBV7-9, the J call TRBJ2-2; TRBD2 is a possible D gene (5 bases). This CDR3 comprises 16 residues. Germline V gene lookup returns CDR1 SEHNR and CDR2 FQNEAQ (reference sequence). V was pared by 4 bases and J by 1 base, with 13 bases between. CDR3 loop: CASSSSGSLNTGELFF. CDR3 DNA: TGTGCCAGCAGCTCCTCGGGGAGCCTGAACACCGGGGAGCTGTTTTTT.

The chain joins TRBV30 to TRBJ2-7; TRBD1 aligns across 7 bases. Per the germline V gene, CDR1 is GTSNPN and CDR2 is SVGIG (reference sequence). V shed 3 bases, J shed 1 base, and the junction held 9 bases outside the gene matches. The CDR3 runs 15 residues. CDR3 in DNA: TGTGCCTGGAGGCCGACAGGGTGGTATTCCTACGAGCAGTACTTC. It codes for CAWRPTGWYSYEQYF.

This chain links TRBV12-3 or TRBV12-4 with TRBJ2-7, with TRBD1 identical over 7 bases. This CDR3 spans 13 amino acids. Trimming removed 6 bases from V and 3 bases from J; junction bases left unmatched: 5. The CDR3 spells CASSLGGSYEQYF. For the CDR3, the DNA is TGTGCCAGCAGCCTAGGGGGCAGCTACGAGCAGTACTTC.

The rearrangement joins TRBV9 to TRBJ1-6; D is perhaps TRBD1 (5 bases). The CDR3 consists of 15 residues. The ends were cut back, 2 bases at V and 5 bases at J, with 11 bases in the middle. The germline gives CDR1 SGDLS, CDR2 YYNGEE. The chain's CDR3 is CASSVGDGHNSPLHF. Here the CDR3 DNA reads TGTGCCAGCAGCGTCGGGGACGGTCATAATTCACCCCTCCACTTT.

The gene calls are TRBV6-5 and TRBJ1-6; D perhaps matches TRBD1 (6 bases). The CDR3 covers 14 residues. V lost 6 bases and J 13 bases, leaving 19 bases between the germline ends. Germline V CDR1 and CDR2: MNHEY, SVGAGI. CDR3 sequence: CASSLGIGGGPLHF. The CDR3 coding sequence is TGTGCCAGCAGCCTGGGAATAGGGGGGGGTCCCCTCCACTTT.

This chain joins TRBV5-8 and TRBJ2-2; D remains ambiguous. CDR3 size: 13 residues. With 0 bases removed from V and 7 bases from J, the gap between germline ends came to 7 bases. Germline V lookup: CDR1 SGHTS, CDR2 YDEGEE. CDR3 nucleotide sequence: TGTGCCAGCAGCTTGGAGTTGGTCGGGGAGCTGTTTTTT. Amino acid sequence: CASSLELVGELFF.

In this sample, this clone turned up once. The chain's CDR3 is CASSLGELGEAFF. DNA of the CDR3: TGTGCCAGCAGCTTAGGGGAGCTGGGTGAAGCTTTCTTT. The chain couples TRBV7-9 to TRBJ1-1; D unresolved. V gave up 1 base and J gave up 7 bases, with 10 bases separating them. This CDR3 spans 13 amino acids. Germline V gene sequence: CDR1 SEHNR, CDR2 FQNEAQ (reference sequence).

This rearrangement joins TRBV7-9 to TRBJ1-1; maybe TRBD1 (6 bases). Trimming pared 0 bases from V and 5 bases from J, leaving 25 bases between. The CDR3 runs to 19 residues. The V gene's germline CDR1 is SEHNR and CDR2 FQNEAQ (reference sequence). CDR3 residues: CASSLAITGTPFSRTEAFF. DNA for the CDR3: TGTGCCAGCAGCTTAGCAATTACCGGGACACCTTTTTCTAGGACTGAAGCTTTCTTT.

This chain connects TRBV27 to TRBJ1-1; D is unclear. V was cut by 2 bases and J by 1 base, with 5 bases left in between. Per the germline V gene, CDR1 is MNHEY and CDR2 is SMNVEV (reference sequence). The CDR3 has 13 residues. The CDR3 DNA reads as TGTGCCAGCAGTTTAGGTACGAACACTGAAGCTTTCTTT. Protein sequence: CASSLGTNTEAFF.

As for this clone: A junction boundary mismatches the germline segment, possibly from a read error. The rearrangement uses TRBV4-1 and TRBJ1-5; D may be TRBD1 (5 bases). Germline CDR1 is MGHRA and CDR2 is YSYEKL. There are 18 residues in the CDR3. Here the CDR3 DNA reads TGCACCAGCAGCCAATTGGTTGCAACCGGGGGTCGAAATCAGCCCCAGCATTTT. It translates to CTSSQLVATGGRNQPQHF.

This chain connects TRBV4-2 to TRBJ2-3, with D perhaps being TRBD1 or TRBD2 (6 bases each). V lost 1 base and J lost 6, with 20 bases in between. Looked up from germline, CDR1 is LGHNA and CDR2 is YNFKEQ. This CDR3 is 17 amino acids long. The CDR3 bases are TGTGCCAGCAGCCAAGTCCCACCCGGGGGCTGGGCCGATACGCAGTATTTT. Its translation: CASSQVPPGGWADTQYF.

In DNA form, the CDR3 reads TGTGCCAGCACTTCAGGGGACTACAATGAGCAGTTCTTC. Translating gives CASTSGDYNEQFF. J is TRBJ2-1 and V is TRBV7-9; D may be TRBD1 (6 bases). Germline loops: CDR1 SEHNR, CDR2 FQNEAQ (reference sequence). This CDR3 has 13 amino acids. V was pared by 7 bases and J by 3 bases, with 10 bases between.